These 24 T cell receptor beta chains originate from one sample sequenced in a study of identical twins. TCRdb reprocessed the 5' RACE reads via MiXCR and lists one record per CDR3 protein. The repertoire holds about 920,000 distinct CDR3 sequences, with approximately 13% as singletons. This sample was shared with a second study, whose subject was yellow fever vaccine responses in identical twins.

The specimen sequenced was PBMCs. These receptors originate from a woman aged 18-30 years in good health.

V usage is TRBV20-1 and J usage is TRBJ2-1; 12 nucleotides line up with TRBD2. V gave up 2 bases and J gave up 6 bases; unmatched junction bases: 2. From germline, CDR1 is DFQATT and CDR2 SNEGSKA (reference sequence). The CDR3 runs 14 residues. CDR3 in DNA: TGCAGTGCTAGAAAGACTAGCGGGAGCAATGAGCAGTTCTTC. It encodes CSARKTSGSNEQFF.

The chain employs TRBV19 and TRBJ2-1, with 14 bases lining up with TRBD2. The J segment lost 7 bases and the V segment lost 4 bases, leaving 6 bases of the junction unmatched. The germline gives CDR1 LNHDA, CDR2 SQIVND (reference sequence). CDR3 length: 16 amino acids. CDR3 nucleotide sequence: TGTGCCAGTAGTAACAGACTAGCGGGGGGGCGGAATGAGCAGTTCTTC. This gives the protein CASSNRLAGGRNEQFF.

CDR3 DNA sequence: TGTGCCAGCAGCCAAGGCAGGGTTGTCACCGGGGAGCTGTTTTTT. As protein: CASSQGRVVTGELFF. The rearrangement links TRBV3-1 to TRBJ2-2; D possibly corresponds to TRBD1 (5 bases). Germline lookup yields CDR1 LGHDT and CDR2 YNNKEL (reference sequence). This CDR3 contains 15 residues. Trimming pared 1 base from V and 4 bases from J, leaving 10 bases between.

The chain recombines TRBV12-3 or TRBV12-4 with TRBJ2-5; perhaps TRBD1 as D (6 bases). The CDR3 extends over 15 amino acids. The V end lost 6 bases, the J end lost 1 base, and 15 bases lay between the germline ends. The CDR3 region has the DNA TGTGCCAGCAGGGTGACAGGTTTGTCCCAAGAGACCCAGTACTTC. Amino acid sequence: CASRVTGLSQETQYF.

There are a few counts of this clonotype. This chain connects TRBV20-1 to TRBJ1-1; unclear D gene. Between the trimmed V and J ends, which lost 6 bases and 0 bases, there was a span of 14 bases. The CDR3 is 14 amino acids. Germline V gene data show CDR1 as DFQATT and CDR2 as SNEGSKA (reference sequence). The CDR3 spells CSACRDFMNTEAFF. The DNA of the CDR3 is TGCAGTGCCTGCAGAGACTTCATGAACACTGAAGCTTTCTTT.

The table lists this clonotype with a few counts. The CDR3 DNA reads TGCGCCAGCAGTGAGTCGAAGGGGACAACCTTCAATCAGCCCCAGCATTTT. It is translated as CASSESKGTTFNQPQHF. The chain couples TRBV10-2 to TRBJ1-5; maybe TRBD1 (6 bases). This CDR3 comprises 17 residues. Germline V gene sequence: CDR1 WSHSY, CDR2 SAAADI. Trimming removed 0 bases at V and 3 bases at J, with 15 bases between.

The chain couples TRBV27 to TRBJ2-7; D may be TRBD1 (6 bases). The CDR3 contains 14 residues. Germline V lookup: CDR1 MNHEY, CDR2 SMNVEV (reference sequence). V was shortened by 6 bases and J by 6 bases, with 18 bases between the two germline ends. The CDR3 loop is CASSPRQAESEQYF. In DNA form, the CDR3 reads TGTGCCAGCAGCCCTAGACAGGCCGAGAGCGAGCAGTACTTC.

The chain has TRBV19 and TRBJ1-2; D perhaps matches TRBD1 (5 bases). The CDR3 totals 16 residues. Germline V gene lookup returns CDR1 LNHDA and CDR2 SQIVND (reference sequence). Trimming took off 1 base at V and 0 bases at J, with 12 bases between the two ends. CDR3 amino acids: CASSIAARDPNYGYTF. Written as DNA, the CDR3 is TGTGCCAGTAGTATAGCCGCTCGGGACCCTAACTATGGCTACACCTTC.

This clonotype was counted only a few times. The chain recombines TRBV19 with TRBJ2-1; 7 bases line up with TRBD2. The CDR3 runs to 14 residues. The V gene's germline CDR1 is LNHDA and CDR2 SQIVND (reference sequence). V lost 1 base, J lost 7 bases, and 4 bases stayed unmatched. The CDR3 bases are TGTGCCAGTAGTATAGCCCCGGGGGGAAATGAGCAGTTCTTC. This codes for CASSIAPGGNEQFF. Complete variable domain (other parts from reference TRBV19 and TRBJ2-1): DGGITQSPKYLFRKEGQNVTLSCEQNLNHDAMYWYRQDPGQGLRLIYYSQIVNDFQKGDIAEGYSVSREKKESFPLTVTSAQKNPTAFYLCASSIAPGGNEQFFGPGTRLTVL.

The rearrangement uses TRBV18 and TRBJ2-5; D is unclear. Trimming took 2 bases from V and 0 from J, leaving 7 bases between them. CDR3 size: 14 residues. Germline V gene sequence: CDR1 KGHSH, CDR2 LQKENI. The CDR3 nucleotides are TGTGCCAGCTCACCATACGGAAACCAAGAGACCCAGTACTTC. Protein sequence: CASSPYGNQETQYF.

This clonotype was picked up a small number of times. This sequence joins TRBV19 and TRBJ1-5; D gene unclear. CDR1 and CDR2 from the germline V gene are LNHDA and SQIVND (reference sequence). The CDR3 contains 13 residues. Trimming left V 9 bases short and J 4 bases short, with 13 bases between. As DNA, the CDR3 is TGTGCCAGCGGACCCTTGGGGAATCAGCCCCAGCATTTT. This encodes CASGPLGNQPQHF.

This chain links TRBV12-3 or TRBV12-4 with TRBJ1-5; D unclear. Trimming took off 7 bases at V and 1 base at J, with 17 bases between the two ends. CDR3 length: 16 amino acids. CDR3 sequence: CASTLSPTGSNQPQHF. The CDR3, as DNA: TGTGCCAGCACCCTATCCCCGACGGGGAGCAATCAGCCCCAGCATTTT.

The table lists this clonotype with many counts. The rearrangement links TRBV24-1 to TRBJ2-1, with TRBD1 matching over 8 bases. Unmatched junction bases numbered 4, after V lost 3 bases and J lost 4 bases. The CDR3 is made up of 15 amino acids. Looked up from germline, CDR1 is KGHDR and CDR2 is SFDVKD. The CDR3 reads CATSDVDRAYNEQFF. The CDR3, as DNA: TGTGCCACCAGTGATGTGGACAGGGCATACAATGAGCAGTTCTTC.

In this sample, this clonotype turned up many times. This chain uses TRBV10-3 with TRBJ2-3, with a possible D match to TRBD2 (7 bases). CDR3 length equals 15 residues. Germline CDR1 and CDR2: ENHRY and SYGVKD. V was clipped by 7 bases and J by 1 base, with 15 bases between them. The CDR3 here is CAIKVGGQGTDTQYF. The CDR3 DNA reads TGTGCCATCAAGGTCGGGGGGCAGGGCACAGATACGCAGTATTTT.

This clonotype has a handful of counts. The rearrangement joins TRBV11-2 to TRBJ1-2; TRBD1 agrees at 12 bases. Trimming cost V 5 bases and J 3 bases; bases outside gene matches: 7. The CDR3 sequence is 16 residues long. The germline CDR1 and CDR2 sequences are SGHAT and FQNNGV. The CDR3 reads CASSLGGTGGDYGYTF. The CDR3 DNA reads as TGTGCCAGCAGCCTAGGGGGGACAGGGGGCGACTATGGCTACACCTTC.

This clonotype was seen only a few times. It is unclear where the CDR3 begins or ends on the DNA, so no DNA is shown, and the CDR3 is as TCRdb lists it. The V gene is TRBV25-1, the J gene TRBJ2-7; whether TRBD1, the table's D call, matches the DNA was not checked. The CDR3 is made up of 16 amino acids, end residues included. From germline, CDR1 is MGHDK and CDR2 SYGVNS. The CDR3 region is CASGTLSGPWGYEQYF.

This clonotype occurred many times. The chain has TRBV12-3 or TRBV12-4 and TRBJ1-2; D is unclear. The CDR3 consists of 13 residues. V lost 4 bases and J lost 2, with 8 bases in between. DNA of the CDR3: TGTGCCAGCAGTTCCACGGAGAACTATGGCTACACCTTC. This encodes CASSSTENYGYTF.

As concerns this clonotype: A much larger clone is a single base away; this may be a read error. The chain joins TRBV3-1 to TRBJ1-5; 7 bases agree with TRBD1. The V and J ends lost 1 base and 6 bases, in that order; junction bases with no gene match: 3. Germline loops: CDR1 LGHDT, CDR2 YNNKEL (reference sequence). The CDR3 is made up of 14 amino acids. CDR3 residues: CASSQGQGSQPQHF. The DNA of the CDR3 is TGTGCCAGCAGCCAAGGACAGGGCAGTCAGCCCCAGCATTTT.

This clonotype turned up a few times. The V call is TRBV28, the J call TRBJ1-6; 7 positions match TRBD1. With V trimmed by 6 bases and J by 6 bases, 5 bases remained unmatched. The CDR3 loop spans 14 amino acids. Germline values: CDR1 MDHEN, CDR2 SYDVKM. The CDR3 DNA reads TGTGCCAGCAGGATGACAGGGTTTAATTCACCCCTCCACTTT. It is translated as CASRMTGFNSPLHF. The full variable domain, its missing parts supplied by reference TRBV28 and TRBJ1-6, is DVKVTQSSRYLVKRTGEKVFLECVQDMDHENMFWYRQDPGLGLRLIYFSYDVKMKEKGDIPEGYSVSREKKERFSLILESASTNQTSMYLCASRMTGFNSPLHFGNGTRLTVT.

The V call is TRBV29-1, the J call TRBJ2-3; D gene uncertain. Germline-derived CDR1 and CDR2 are SQVTM and ANQGSEA. This CDR3 is built from 14 residues. The V end was cut by 3 bases, the J end by 0 bases, with 10 bases between. The CDR3: CSVDSRPSTDTQYF. CDR3 coding DNA: TGCAGCGTTGATTCCAGGCCTAGCACAGATACGCAGTATTTT.

A word on this clonotype: One junction end does not reproduce the germline sequence, and a read error may be involved. The V gene is TRBV4-1, the J gene TRBJ1-1, with D uncertain. This CDR3 region has 15 residues. Per germline, CDR1 MGHRA and CDR2 YSYEKL. The CDR3 bases are TGCGCCAGCAGCCAAGATGGTGGCTCTTCAATGGTTGCCTGCTTT. Translation gives CASSQDGGSSMVACF.

J is TRBJ2-2 and V is TRBV5-1; D gene uncertain. The CDR3 has 15 amino acids. The germline V gene has CDR1 SGHRS and CDR2 YFSETQ. Trimming took 0 bases from V and 5 from J, leaving 11 bases between them. The chain's CDR3 is CASSLEGIRTGELFF. For the CDR3, the DNA is TGCGCCAGCAGCTTGGAGGGAATACGGACCGGGGAGCTGTTTTTT.

This clonotype came up a few times. The J gene is TRBJ2-3, the V gene TRBV11-2; 11 nucleotides line up with TRBD1. Germline assignment: CDR1 SGHAT and CDR2 FQNNGV. The V gene end was trimmed by 0 bases and the J gene end by 5 bases; junction bases not matched to a gene: 4. The CDR3 extends over 16 amino acids. The CDR3 is CASSLDGQGAQDTQYF. The CDR3 DNA reads as TGTGCCAGCAGCTTAGATGGACAGGGGGCTCAAGATACGCAGTATTTT.

The V gene is TRBV14, the J gene TRBJ2-7; weak D call: TRBD1 (6 bases). This CDR3 is 16 amino acids long. V lost 6 bases and J 3 bases, leaving 21 bases between the germline ends. CDR1 is SGHDN and CDR2 is FVKESK in the germline V gene. The CDR3 DNA follows: TGTGCCAGCAGTCAATTCCAAGGCAGGGGAAGCTACGAGCAGTACTTC. Translating gives CASSQFQGRGSYEQYF.